This TCR beta chain is drawn from a study of CXCR3-negative and CXCR3-positive naive CD8 T cells. Findings and caveats of the study: High diversity, comparable across both naive subsets, contrasted with much lower diversity in memory CD8+ cells. Memory cells diverged, while naive CXCR3-positive and CXCR3-negative cells had similar TRBV-TRBJ usage. Higher TRB CDR3 hydrophobicity marked CXCR3-positive naive cells relative to CXCR3-negative naive cells.

Subsets of CD8+ T cells were each sorted in triplicate at approximately 300,000 cells apiece. CD45RO-CCR7+CD27+CD95- cells counted as naive CD8+ T cells. The TRB cDNA libraries were prepared by 5' RACE with UMI labels. After re-calling the 5' RACE reads, TCRdb lists one entry per CDR3 protein, DNA absent. The specimen's table records about 140,000 distinct CDR3 sequences. Remarks on this clonotype: Its antigen remains unknown.

The CDR3 is 13 residues long. In germline, CDR1 is MDHEN, CDR2 SYDVKM. The chain recombines TRBV28 with TRBJ1-1; TCRdb picks TRBD1, but there is no DNA to check that call. This TCR came from a human donor in good health. Some clones in this sample may be carry-over from other donors' samples. The sample taken for sequencing was naive CXCR3+ CD8+ T cells from blood. The subset denotes: CD45RO-CCR7+CD27+CD95- naive CD8+ T cells expressing CXCR3 (TNR3+). CDR3 amino acids: CASTGLGQLEAFF.